The source of this T cell receptor beta chain is a study of shared clonotypes between healthy human individuals. Generated by immunoSEQ multiplex PCR, the TCRdb table keeps only in-frame clones and is missing some. This sample has 450,000 to 500,000 clones, with 81% found just once. With 5 bases clipped from V and 6 bases from J, the junction kept 6 bases outside the gene matches. From germline, CDR1 is SGHVS and CDR2 FQNEAQ. The CDR3 runs 13 residues. On this clone: This may come from a read error, since a much larger clone is one base off.

The sample was PBMCs. The sequence derives from a woman in her forties in good health. Some clones in this sample may be carry-over from other donors' samples. The rearrangement links TRBV7-8 to TRBJ1-2; 7 bases are shared with TRBD1. CDR3 in amino acids: CASSQGGSDGYTF. In DNA form, the CDR3 reads TGTGCCAGCAGCCAAGGGGGCAGCGATGGCTACACCTTC.